The sequence of this T cell receptor (beta chain) was determined in a study of cytomegalovirus exposure and HLA in healthy donors. The overall study: The early release's HLA-typed donors yielded tens of millions of unique TCRs.

Germline lookup yields CDR1 MDHEN and CDR2 SYDVKM. The CDR3 covers 14 residues. The J segment lost 6 bases and the V segment lost 3 bases, leaving 5 bases of the junction unmatched. Each donor was healthy, and each was a bone marrow donor. 13 Jbeta primers and 60 Vbeta primers were used for the PCR. Profiled with immunoSEQ multiplex PCR; TCRdb holds only in-frame clones, not every one. In the table there are 150,000 or so clones, more than 75% of which are singletons. General study findings and limits: At a 0.05 false discovery rate, a later analysis found 15,000 to 20,000 TCR beta sequences to be associated with HLA alleles. 87-base-pair reads could not separate some V segments, including TRBV6-2 and TRBV6-3.

This clone has just a few counts. What it binds is unknown. This clonotype was obtained from a man aged 30 to 39 in good health and CMV-seropositive. Sequenced: PBMCs. This sequence joins TRBV28 and TRBJ2-7; TRBD2 aligns across 10 bases. The CDR3 bases are TGTGCCAGCAGTTTGAGCGGGAGGGCAGTCGAGCAGTACTTC. This codes for CASSLSGRAVEQYF.